This TCR beta chain was obtained from a study of shared clonotypes between healthy human individuals. The deep-level immunoSEQ assay was used. In the source study's methods: Without quality scores, immunoSEQ junctional reads could not be filtered like full-length reads. Generated by immunoSEQ multiplex PCR, the TCRdb table keeps only in-frame clones and is missing some. The V and J calls and the clone size are those of that table, but D and trimming were determined from the DNA. The sample carries hundreds of thousands of clones, roughly 77% recorded once. CDR3 size: 11 residues. V lost 3 bases to trimming and J lost 11 bases, with 13 bases between them. Germline assignment: CDR1 DFQATT and CDR2 SNEGSKA (reference sequence). Donors were healthy HIV-negative adults without recently reported acute infections or vaccinations.

This clonotype was obtained from a woman aged 40 to 49 in good health. Some clones in this sample may be carry-over from other donors' samples. The material sequenced was PBMCs. This rearrangement joins TRBV20-1 to TRBJ1-1; no definite D call. The CDR3, as DNA: TGCAGTGCTAGGGACTTGAACTTGGCTTTCTTT. Amino acid sequence: CSARDLNLAFF.